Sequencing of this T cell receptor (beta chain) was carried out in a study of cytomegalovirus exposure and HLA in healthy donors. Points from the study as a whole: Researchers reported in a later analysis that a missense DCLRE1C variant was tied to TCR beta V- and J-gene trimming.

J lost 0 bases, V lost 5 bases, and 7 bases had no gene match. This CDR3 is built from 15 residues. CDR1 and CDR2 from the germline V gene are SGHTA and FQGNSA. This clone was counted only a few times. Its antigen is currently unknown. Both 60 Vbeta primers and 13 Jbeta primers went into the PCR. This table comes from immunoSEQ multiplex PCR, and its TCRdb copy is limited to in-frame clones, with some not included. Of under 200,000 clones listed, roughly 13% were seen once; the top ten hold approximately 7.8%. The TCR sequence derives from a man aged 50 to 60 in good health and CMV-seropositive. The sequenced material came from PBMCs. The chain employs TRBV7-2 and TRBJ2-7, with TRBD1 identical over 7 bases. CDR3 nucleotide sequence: TGTGCCAGCAGCGAAGCCAGGGGGAGCTCCTACGAGCAGTACTTC. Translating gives CASSEARGSSYEQYF.